Shown below are 32 T cell receptor beta chains from a single sample sequenced in a study of blood T cell repertoires in COVID-19. Clones were sequenced by immunoSEQ multiplex PCR, and TCRdb holds only the in-frame ones, with some missing. The table records some 360,000 clones, 89% of them present only once. The sample taken for sequencing was peripheral blood. Receptors originate from an older woman with COVID-19, enrolled during active disease.

Note on this clone: The sample carries other DNA sequences with the same CDR3. As DNA, the CDR3 is TGTGCCAGCAGCCAAAGGGGAAGCAATCAGCCCCAGCATTTT. This gives the protein CASSQRGSNQPQHF. The J gene is TRBJ1-5, the V gene TRBV5-6, with a weak D call TRBD1 (5 bases). CDR1 is SGHDT, CDR2 YYEEEE, per germline. The V end was cut by 4 bases, the J end by 1 base, with 9 bases between. This CDR3 has 14 amino acids.

The CDR3 DNA is TGTGCCAGCAGCTTAGACTCCCAGACCCAGTACTTC. Translated, it gives CASSLDSQTQYF. The chain uses TRBV11-3 and TRBJ2-5; no definite D call. The CDR3 sequence is 12 residues long. V was pared by 0 bases and J by 6 bases, with 5 bases between. The germline V gene has CDR1 SGHNT and CDR2 YENEEA. Complete variable domain (other parts from reference TRBV11-3 and TRBJ2-5): EAGVVQSPRYKIIEKKQPVAFWCNPISGHNTLYWYLQNLGQGPELLIRYENEEAVDDSQLPKDRFSAERLKGVDSTLKIQPAELGDSAVYLCASSLDSQTQYFGPGTRLLVL.

This rearrangement joins TRBV19 to TRBJ1-1; D unresolved. In germline, CDR1 is LNHDA, CDR2 SQIVND (reference sequence). Deletions cut 3 bases from V and 3 bases from J, with 11 bases between. There are 14 residues in the CDR3. The CDR3 reads CASSILYGDTEAFF. In DNA, the CDR3 is TGTGCCAGTAGTATCCTATACGGGGACACTGAAGCTTTCTTT.

The chain uses TRBV19 and TRBJ1-6, with D perhaps TRBD1 (5 bases). CDR3 size: 13 residues. The germline gives CDR1 LNHDA, CDR2 SQIVND (reference sequence). V was shortened by 5 bases and J by 8 bases, with 10 bases between the two germline ends. CDR3 amino acids: CASSRRVDSPLHF. The CDR3 DNA sequence: TGTGCCAGTAGTCGCAGGGTAGATTCACCCCTCCACTTT.

V is TRBV24-1 and J is TRBJ2-5; no firm D call. Trimming removed 6 bases from V and 1 base from J, with 8 bases in between. The germline V gene encodes CDR1 KGHDR and CDR2 SFDVKD. CDR3 size: 13 residues. CDR3 in DNA: TGTGCCACCAGTACATCGGGCCAAGAGACCCAGTACTTC. Its protein is CATSTSGQETQYF.

The CDR3 DNA sequence: TGTGCCAGCAGCCGGACAGCTGGAAACACCATATATTTT. Protein sequence: CASSRTAGNTIYF. The J gene is TRBJ1-3, the V gene TRBV7-9, with D possibly TRBD1 on 6 matching bases. Trimming pared 5 bases from V and 2 bases from J, leaving 7 bases between. The CDR3 consists of 13 residues. Germline CDR1 reads SEHNR; CDR2 reads FQNEAQ (reference sequence).

The chain is built from TRBV30 and TRBJ1-2; D is unresolved. V dropped 1 base and J dropped 4 bases, with 16 bases sitting between them. Germline CDR1 GTSNPN, CDR2 SVGIG (reference sequence). The CDR3 contains 15 residues. The CDR3 protein is CAWSAGSGITYGYTF. In DNA form, the CDR3 reads TGTGCCTGGAGTGCCGGATCGGGGATCACCTATGGCTACACCTTC.

The chain recombines TRBV3-1 (or the pseudogene TRBV3-2) with TRBJ2-5; tentatively, D is TRBD2 (6 bases). In germline, CDR1 is LGHDT, CDR2 YNNKEL (reference sequence). The CDR3 has 15 amino acids. V was cut by 0 bases and J by 1 base, with 9 bases left in between. CDR3 region: CASSQEIAVQETQYF. As DNA, the CDR3 is TGTGCCAGCAGCCAAGAGATAGCGGTCCAAGAGACCCAGTACTTC.

The chain links TRBV24-1 to TRBJ2-2; 7 bases line up with TRBD1. The CDR3 has 14 residues. Unmatched junction bases numbered 5, after V lost 5 bases and J lost 6 bases. The germline gives CDR1 KGHDR, CDR2 SFDVKD. In nucleotides, the CDR3 is TGTGCCACCAGTGTCCGACAGGGAGCCGGGGAGCTGTTTTTT. Translation gives CATSVRQGAGELFF.

V usage is TRBV6-2 or TRBV6-3 and J usage is TRBJ2-1, with D possibly being TRBD1 (6 bases). The CDR3 totals 16 residues. Germline loops: CDR1 MNHEY, CDR2 SVGEGT. Trimming removed 0 bases at V and 8 bases at J, with 17 bases between. As DNA, the CDR3 is TGTGCCAGCAGTTACTCGGGCAGGGGTTCTCTGGATGAGCAGTTCTTC. Protein product: CASSYSGRGSLDEQFF.

The chain is built from TRBV6-5 and TRBJ2-4; TRBD2 matches 11 bases. Germline V lookup: CDR1 MNHEY, CDR2 SVGAGI. V lost 7 bases, J lost 8 bases, and 7 bases stayed unmatched. CDR3 size: 14 residues. The CDR3 region is CASNLLAGEHIQYF. The CDR3 nucleotides read TGTGCCAGCAATTTACTAGCGGGGGAACACATTCAGTACTTC.

This clone appeared a few times. The genes are TRBV14 and TRBJ1-2; 7 bases align to TRBD1. This CDR3 has 16 amino acids. V gave up 0 bases and J gave up 3 bases; unmatched junction bases: 7. CDR1 is SGHDN, CDR2 FVKESK, per germline. The CDR3 region is CASSQDRGTSDYGYTF. DNA for the CDR3: TGTGCCAGCAGCCAAGACAGGGGGACATCGGACTATGGCTACACCTTC.

This rearrangement joins TRBV19 to TRBJ1-2, with D hard to call. There are 15 residues in the CDR3. The V and J ends lost 3 bases and 3 bases respectively, with 14 bases between them. Per the germline V gene, CDR1 is LNHDA and CDR2 is SQIVND (reference sequence). The CDR3: CASSINGRFDYGYTF. For the CDR3, the DNA is TGTGCCAGTAGTATCAACGGGAGATTCGACTATGGCTACACCTTC. The entire variable domain, with the rest obtained from reference TRBV19 and TRBJ1-2, is as follows: DGGITQSPKYLFRKEGQNVTLSCEQNLNHDAMYWYRQDPGQGLRLIYYSQIVNDFQKGDIAEGYSVSREKKESFPLTVTSAQKNPTAFYLCASSINGRFDYGYTFGSGTRLTVV.

The chain couples TRBV2 to TRBJ1-2; 7 positions agree with TRBD1. Germline CDR1 SNHLY, CDR2 FYNNEI. There are 13 residues in the CDR3. J gave up 5 bases and V 10 bases, and 10 bases lay outside the gene matches. The CDR3 DNA follows: TGTGCCAACGGGCCGGCACAGGGGTATGGCTACACCTTC. As protein: CANGPAQGYGYTF.

V and J are TRBV19 and TRBJ1-2; D might be TRBD1 (6 bases). This CDR3 is built from 13 residues. V shed 4 bases and J shed 7 bases, with 13 bases lying between them. Germline CDR1 is LNHDA and CDR2 is SQIVND (reference sequence). CDR3 coding DNA: TGTGCCAGTAGTAAACAGGGAGACGGTGGCTACACCTTC. Encoded protein: CASSKQGDGGYTF.

The chain is built from TRBV15 and TRBJ2-2; D unclear. V shed 5 bases and J shed 7 bases, with 8 bases lying between them. Looked up from germline, CDR1 is LNHNV and CDR2 is YYDKDF (reference sequence). CDR3 length equals 12 residues. In DNA form, the CDR3 reads TGTGCCACCAGCTCTTACGGCGGGGAGCTGTTTTTT. Protein: CATSSYGGELFF.

The V call is TRBV28, the J call TRBJ2-7; 8 bases agree with TRBD1. There are 12 residues in the CDR3. V dropped 4 bases and J dropped 9; count of bases not matched to a gene: 5. In germline, CDR1 is MDHEN, CDR2 SYDVKM. CDR3 in DNA: TGTGCCAGCAGTTACCTCGACAGGGGGCAGTACTTC. Its translation: CASSYLDRGQYF.

The CDR3 DNA is TGCGCCAGCAGAACATACGACAAGAACACCGGGGAGCTGTTTTTT. Its translation: CASRTYDKNTGELFF. The V gene is TRBV5-1, the J gene TRBJ2-2; D uncertain. This CDR3 spans 15 amino acids. Trimming removed 5 bases at V and 1 base at J, with 12 bases between. Germline-derived CDR1 and CDR2 are SGHRS and YFSETQ.

The chain couples TRBV28 to TRBJ1-3; 9 bases match TRBD1. The V and J ends lost 7 bases and 1 base, in that order; junction bases with no gene match: 5. The CDR3 has 15 amino acids. The germline V gene has CDR1 MDHEN and CDR2 SYDVKM. DNA of the CDR3: TGTGCCAGCATATTCGACAGGGGGTCTGGAAACACCATATATTTT. It translates to CASIFDRGSGNTIYF.

The chain employs TRBV2 and TRBJ1-6; possible D gene TRBD1, 5 bases. CDR1 SNHLY and CDR2 FYNNEI come from the germline V gene. The CDR3 length is 14 residues. V dropped 2 bases and J dropped 5 bases, with 7 bases sitting between them. The CDR3: CASSERGNNSPLHF. The DNA of the CDR3 is TGTGCCAGCAGTGAACGGGGGAATAATTCACCCCTCCACTTT.

The chain combines TRBV6-5 with TRBJ1-2; 12 bases are shared with TRBD1. Trimming removed 6 bases from V and 4 bases from J; junction bases left unmatched: 6. Germline assignment: CDR1 MNHEY and CDR2 SVGAGI. The CDR3 consists of 15 residues. The CDR3 loop is CASRGQGAVRYGYTF. DNA for the CDR3: TGTGCCAGCAGGGGACAGGGGGCTGTCCGCTATGGCTACACCTTC.

This clone was detected ten times or more. This chain links TRBV2 with TRBJ1-2, with D perhaps TRBD1 (5 bases). The CDR3 is 12 amino acids. Germline V CDR1 and CDR2: SNHLY, FYNNEI. Trimming cost V 6 bases and J 7 bases, with 12 bases left between them. The CDR3 DNA is TGTGCCAGCAGGCCGGATGGGGCTGGCTACACCTTC. This gives the protein CASRPDGAGYTF.

The gene calls are TRBV11-2 and TRBJ2-7; possibly TRBD2 for D (5 bases). V lost 5 bases to trimming and J lost 3 bases, with 14 bases between them. The CDR3 length is 14 residues. The germline V gene has CDR1 SGHAT and CDR2 FQNNGV. The CDR3 DNA sequence: TGTGCCAGCAGCCCCTCCTCGGGGATCTACGAGCAGTACTTC. Translated: CASSPSSGIYEQYF.

In regard to this clone: Other DNA variants within this sample encode the same CDR3. The V gene is TRBV6-5, the J gene TRBJ2-7; the D gene is possibly TRBD1 (6 bases). Trimming left V 7 bases short and J 3 bases short, with 10 bases between. The CDR3 is 12 amino acids. The V gene's germline CDR1 is MNHEY and CDR2 SVGAGI. The CDR3 reads CASTKTGYEQYF. Here the CDR3 DNA reads TGTGCCAGCACTAAGACAGGCTACGAGCAGTACTTC.

The CDR3 protein is CASSPSRAPGTPYNEQFF. CDR3 nucleotides: TGTGCCAGCAGTCCCTCGAGGGCACCAGGAACCCCCTACAATGAGCAGTTCTTC. This chain links TRBV27 with TRBJ2-1, with D perhaps matching TRBD2 (5 bases). CDR1 and CDR2 from the germline V gene are MNHEY and SMNVEV (reference sequence). Trimming stripped 5 bases from V and 2 bases from J, with 22 bases between. This CDR3 has 18 amino acids.

The J gene is TRBJ2-4, the V gene TRBV19; D unclear. Germline lookup yields CDR1 LNHDA and CDR2 SQIVND (reference sequence). This CDR3 comprises 13 residues. Trimming cost V 3 bases and J 4 bases, with 7 bases left between them. CDR3 in amino acids: CASSISVKNIQYF. As DNA, the CDR3 is TGTGCCAGTAGTATTTCCGTGAAAAACATTCAGTACTTC.

The V gene is TRBV2, the J gene TRBJ1-5; 7 bases are a match to TRBD1. This CDR3 comprises 14 residues. The germline gives CDR1 SNHLY, CDR2 FYNNEI. Trimming at V came to 3 bases and at J to 4 bases, leaving 3 bases not matched to a gene. CDR3 sequence: CASSETGLNQPQHF. The CDR3 DNA reads TGTGCCAGCAGTGAGACAGGGCTTAATCAGCCCCAGCATTTT.

This rearrangement joins TRBV27 to TRBJ1-6, with a weak D call TRBD1 (6 bases). The CDR3 loop spans 15 amino acids. Deletions cut 5 bases from V and 6 bases from J, with 14 bases between. Germline-derived CDR1 and CDR2 are MNHEY and SMNVEV (reference sequence). The CDR3 spells CASSPRGGSNSPLHF. The DNA of the CDR3 is TGTGCCAGCAGTCCCAGGGGCGGATCTAATTCACCCCTCCACTTT.

This chain uses TRBV27 with TRBJ2-6; TRBD1 might be the D (6 bases). The germline CDR1 and CDR2 sequences are MNHEY and SMNVEV (reference sequence). The CDR3 has 18 residues. V lost 1 base to trimming and J lost 2 bases, with 15 bases between them. CDR3 in DNA: TGTGCCAGCAGTTTATGGGGCTCAACAGGGACTGGGGCCAACGTCCTGACTTTC. This encodes CASSLWGSTGTGANVLTF.

The chain couples TRBV10-3 to TRBJ2-5; TRBD1 agrees at 7 bases. CDR1 ENHRY and CDR2 SYGVKD come from the germline V gene. The length of the CDR3 is 13 residues. Trimming removed 4 bases from V and 4 bases from J; junction bases left unmatched: 3. CDR3 sequence: CAISGQGGETQYF. The DNA of the CDR3 is TGTGCCATCAGTGGACAGGGCGGAGAGACCCAGTACTTC.

This clone was recorded only once. The chain couples TRBV5-5 to TRBJ1-5; D is ambiguous. The V end was cut by 1 base, the J end by 0 bases, with 11 bases between. The CDR3 has 16 residues. Germline CDR1 is SGHKS and CDR2 is YYEKEE (reference sequence). The CDR3 protein is CASSLYLGNSNQPQHF. The CDR3 nucleotides are TGTGCCAGCAGCTTGTATCTCGGGAATAGCAATCAGCCCCAGCATTTT. The full variable domain, with the rest looked up from reference TRBV5-5 and TRBJ1-5, is DAGVTQSPTHLIKTRGQQVTLRCSPISGHKSVSWYQQVLGQGPQFIFQYYEKEERGRGNFPDRFSARQFPNYSSELNVNALLLGDSALYLCASSLYLGNSNQPQHFGDGTRLSIL.

The chain combines TRBV3-1 (or the pseudogene TRBV3-2) with TRBJ1-3; D is perhaps TRBD1 (5 bases). CDR1 is LGHDT, CDR2 YNNKEL, per germline (reference sequence). Trimming pared 7 bases from V and 2 bases from J, leaving 15 bases between. The CDR3 totals 15 residues. The CDR3 nucleotides are TGTGCCAGCACCCCCAGGGCGACCCCTGGAAACACCATATATTTT. As protein: CASTPRATPGNTIYF.